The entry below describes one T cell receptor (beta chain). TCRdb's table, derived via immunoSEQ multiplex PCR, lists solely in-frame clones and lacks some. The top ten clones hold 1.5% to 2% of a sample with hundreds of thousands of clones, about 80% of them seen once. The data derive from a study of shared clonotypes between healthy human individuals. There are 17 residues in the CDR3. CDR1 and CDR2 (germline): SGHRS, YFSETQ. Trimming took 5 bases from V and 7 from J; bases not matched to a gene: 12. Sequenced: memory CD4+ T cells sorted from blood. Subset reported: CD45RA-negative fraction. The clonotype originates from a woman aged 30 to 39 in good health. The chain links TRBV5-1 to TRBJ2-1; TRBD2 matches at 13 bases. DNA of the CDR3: TGCGCCAGCAGATCAGGACTAGCGGGAGTATCGCGGAATGAGCAGTTCTTC. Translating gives CASRSGLAGVSRNEQFF.